Listed below are T cell receptor beta chains from one sample, sequenced in a study of blood T cell repertoires in COVID-19. The method was immunoSEQ multiplex PCR; TCRdb's version includes in-frame clones alone and lacks a portion of them. The sample includes 40,000 to 50,000 clones, roughly nine tenths seen only once; the top ten take approximately 21%. The sample taken for sequencing was peripheral blood. The receptors shown here come from a man in his fifties with active COVID-19. CDR3s include the opening cysteine and the closing phenylalanine or tryptophan. Fields, in order: clone size, V gene, J gene, CDR3 protein. The size entry is marked missing in some rows and otherwise reads once, few, many or a size class.

size: NA; V: TRBV25-1; J: TRBJ2-1; CDR3: CASSVAAGAPYNEQFF
size: NA; V: TRBV24-1; J: TRBJ2-5; CDR3: CATSDSGLLGETQYF
size: NA; V: TRBV5-5; J: TRBJ2-5; CDR3: CASSSPGAGETQYF
size: NA; V: TRBV7-3; J: TRBJ2-3; CDR3: CASSLAGVPDTQYF
size: NA; V: TRBV28; J: TRBJ2-6; CDR3: CASSQIGTISGANVLTF
size: NA; V: TRBV7-9; J: TRBJ1-1; CDR3: CASSGHRAGNTEAFF
size: NA; V: TRBV30; J: TRBJ1-6; CDR3: CAWELRDRMYNSPLHF
size: NA; V: TRBV4-2; J: TRBJ1-1; CDR3: CASTPRKGLNTEAFF
size: once; V: TRBV4-2; J: TRBJ2-7; CDR3: CASSQDSTSGPYEQYF
size: NA; V: TRBV12-3/TRBV12-4; J: TRBJ2-5; CDR3: CASSFGAQETQYF
size: NA; V: TRBV11-3; J: TRBJ2-1; CDR3: CASSLAGGPEEQFF
size: NA; V: TRBV18; J: TRBJ2-1; CDR3: CASSPEAGEQFF
size: NA; V: TRBV19; J: TRBJ2-7; CDR3: CASSGSSGSYEQYF
size: NA; V: TRBV28; J: TRBJ2-7; CDR3: CASSFGQYEQYF
size: few; V: TRBV3-1/TRBV3-2; J: TRBJ2-5; CDR3: CASRLGAHQETQYF
size: NA; V: TRBV12-3/TRBV12-4; J: TRBJ2-3; CDR3: CASSPSDSPWDF
size: NA; V: TRBV7-2; J: TRBJ2-7; CDR3: CASSQGGSGGGEVYF